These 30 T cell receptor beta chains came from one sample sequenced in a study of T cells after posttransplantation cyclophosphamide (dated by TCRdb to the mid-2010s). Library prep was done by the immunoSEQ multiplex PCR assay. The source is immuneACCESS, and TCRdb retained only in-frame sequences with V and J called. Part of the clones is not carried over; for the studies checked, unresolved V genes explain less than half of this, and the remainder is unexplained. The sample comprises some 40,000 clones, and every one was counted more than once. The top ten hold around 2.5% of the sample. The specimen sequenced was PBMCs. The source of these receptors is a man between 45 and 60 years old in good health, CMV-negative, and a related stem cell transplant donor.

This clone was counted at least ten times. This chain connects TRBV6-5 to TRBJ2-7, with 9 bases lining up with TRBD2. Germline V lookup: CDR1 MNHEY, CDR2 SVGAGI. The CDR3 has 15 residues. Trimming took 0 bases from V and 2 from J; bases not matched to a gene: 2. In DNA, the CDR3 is TGTGCCAGCAGTTACTCGGGGACTAGCCCCTACGAGCAGTACTTC. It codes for CASSYSGTSPYEQYF.

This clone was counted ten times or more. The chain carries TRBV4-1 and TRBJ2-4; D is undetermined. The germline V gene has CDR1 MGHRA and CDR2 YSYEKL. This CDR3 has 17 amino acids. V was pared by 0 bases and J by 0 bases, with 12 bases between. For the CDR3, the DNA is TGCGCCAGCAGCCAAGATCGTGGCAGTCTAGCCAAAAACATTCAGTACTTC. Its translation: CASSQDRGSLAKNIQYF.

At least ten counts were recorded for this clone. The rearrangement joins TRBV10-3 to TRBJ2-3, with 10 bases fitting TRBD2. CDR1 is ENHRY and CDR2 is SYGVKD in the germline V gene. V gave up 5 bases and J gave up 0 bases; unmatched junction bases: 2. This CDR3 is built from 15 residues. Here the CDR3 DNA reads TGTGCCATCAGTCCGACTAGCGGGAGCACAGATACGCAGTATTTT. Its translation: CAISPTSGSTDTQYF.

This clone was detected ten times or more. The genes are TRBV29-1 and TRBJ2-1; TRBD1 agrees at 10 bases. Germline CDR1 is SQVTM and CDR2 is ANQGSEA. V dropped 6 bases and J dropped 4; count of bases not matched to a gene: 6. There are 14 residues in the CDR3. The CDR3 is CSVLGTGVYNEQFF. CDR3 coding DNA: TGCAGCGTCCTGGGGACAGGGGTTTACAATGAGCAGTTCTTC.

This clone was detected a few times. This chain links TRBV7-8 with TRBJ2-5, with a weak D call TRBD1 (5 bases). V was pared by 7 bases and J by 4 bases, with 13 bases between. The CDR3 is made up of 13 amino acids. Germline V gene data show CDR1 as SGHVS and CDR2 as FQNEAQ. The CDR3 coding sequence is TGTGCCAGCAATTCACAGGTTGGAGAGACCCAGTACTTC. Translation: CASNSQVGETQYF. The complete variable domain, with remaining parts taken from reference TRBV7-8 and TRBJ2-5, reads GAGVSQSPRYKVAKRGQDVALRCDPISGHVSLFWYQQALGQGPEFLTYFQNEAQLDKSGLPSDRFFAERPEGSVSTLKIQRTQQEDSAVYLCASNSQVGETQYFGPGTRLLVL.

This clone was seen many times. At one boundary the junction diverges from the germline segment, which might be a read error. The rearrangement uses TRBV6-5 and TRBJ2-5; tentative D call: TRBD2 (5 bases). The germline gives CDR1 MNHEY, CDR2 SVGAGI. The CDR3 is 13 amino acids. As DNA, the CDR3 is TGTGCCAGCAGTAAAAACTTGGCGGGCTCCGCCCACTTC. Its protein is CASSKNLAGSAHF.

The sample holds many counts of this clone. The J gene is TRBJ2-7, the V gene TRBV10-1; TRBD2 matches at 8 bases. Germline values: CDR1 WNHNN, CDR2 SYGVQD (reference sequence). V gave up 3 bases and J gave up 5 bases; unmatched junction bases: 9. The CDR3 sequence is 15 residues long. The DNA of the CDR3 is TGCGCCAGCAGTGATAGCGGGATCCCCCCTCACGAGCAGTACTTC. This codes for CASSDSGIPPHEQYF.

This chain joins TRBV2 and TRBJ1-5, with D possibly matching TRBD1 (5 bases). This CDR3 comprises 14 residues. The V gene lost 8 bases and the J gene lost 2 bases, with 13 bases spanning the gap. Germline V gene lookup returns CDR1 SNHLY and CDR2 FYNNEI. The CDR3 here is CASGGVERNQPQHF. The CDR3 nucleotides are TGTGCCAGCGGGGGGGTGGAGCGCAATCAGCCCCAGCATTTT.

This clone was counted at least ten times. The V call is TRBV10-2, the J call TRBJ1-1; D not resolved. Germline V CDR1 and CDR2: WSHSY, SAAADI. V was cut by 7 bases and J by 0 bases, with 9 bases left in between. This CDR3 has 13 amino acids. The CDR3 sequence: CASNLEMNTEAFF. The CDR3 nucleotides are TGCGCCAGCAACCTTGAGATGAACACTGAAGCTTTCTTT.

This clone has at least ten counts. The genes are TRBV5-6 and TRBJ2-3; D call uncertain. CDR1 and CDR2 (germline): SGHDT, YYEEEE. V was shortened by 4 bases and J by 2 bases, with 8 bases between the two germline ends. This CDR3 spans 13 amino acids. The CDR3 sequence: CASSHGYTDTQYF. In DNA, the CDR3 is TGTGCCAGCAGCCACGGTTACACAGATACGCAGTATTTT.

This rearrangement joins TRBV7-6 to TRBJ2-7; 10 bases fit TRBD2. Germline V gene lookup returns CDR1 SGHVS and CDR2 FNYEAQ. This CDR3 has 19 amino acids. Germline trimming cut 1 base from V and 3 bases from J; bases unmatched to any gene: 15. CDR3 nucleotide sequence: TGTGCCAGCAGCTTAGAGATCGGGCTAGCGGGAGATGGGAACTACGAGCAGTACTTC. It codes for CASSLEIGLAGDGNYEQYF.

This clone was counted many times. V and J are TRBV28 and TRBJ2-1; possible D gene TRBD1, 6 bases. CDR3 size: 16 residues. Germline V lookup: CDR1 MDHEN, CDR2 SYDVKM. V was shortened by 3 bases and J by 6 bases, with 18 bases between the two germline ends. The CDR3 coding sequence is TGTGCCAGCAGTTTTCCTTCGGACAGTTATTTCAATGAGCAGTTCTTC. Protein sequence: CASSFPSDSYFNEQFF.

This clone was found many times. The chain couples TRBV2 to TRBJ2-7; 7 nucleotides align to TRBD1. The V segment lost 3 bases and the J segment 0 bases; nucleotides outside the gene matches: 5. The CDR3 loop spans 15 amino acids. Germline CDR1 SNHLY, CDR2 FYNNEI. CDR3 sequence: CASSDGQASSYEQYF. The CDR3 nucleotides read TGTGCCAGCAGTGATGGACAGGCTTCCTCCTACGAGCAGTACTTC.

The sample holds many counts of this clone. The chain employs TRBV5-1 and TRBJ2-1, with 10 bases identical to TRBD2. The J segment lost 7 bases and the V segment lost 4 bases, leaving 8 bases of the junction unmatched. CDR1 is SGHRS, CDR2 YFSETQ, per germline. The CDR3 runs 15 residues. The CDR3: CASSDLAGDQNEQFF. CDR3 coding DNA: TGCGCCAGCAGCGACCTAGCGGGAGACCAAAATGAGCAGTTCTTC.

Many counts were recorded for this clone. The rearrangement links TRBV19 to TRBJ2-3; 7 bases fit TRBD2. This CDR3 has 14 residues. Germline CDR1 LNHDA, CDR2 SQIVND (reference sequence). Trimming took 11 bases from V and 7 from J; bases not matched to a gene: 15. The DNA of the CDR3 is TGTGCCGGAAAGACTAGCCCATCGTCTCATACGCAGTATTTT. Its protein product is CAGKTSPSSHTQYF.

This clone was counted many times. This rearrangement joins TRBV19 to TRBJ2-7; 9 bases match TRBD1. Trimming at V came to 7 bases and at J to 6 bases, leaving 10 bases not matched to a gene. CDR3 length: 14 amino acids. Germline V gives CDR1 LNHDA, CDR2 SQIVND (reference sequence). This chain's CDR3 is CASKGGQGLSEQYF. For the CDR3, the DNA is TGTGCCAGTAAGGGGGGACAGGGCCTATCCGAGCAGTACTTC.

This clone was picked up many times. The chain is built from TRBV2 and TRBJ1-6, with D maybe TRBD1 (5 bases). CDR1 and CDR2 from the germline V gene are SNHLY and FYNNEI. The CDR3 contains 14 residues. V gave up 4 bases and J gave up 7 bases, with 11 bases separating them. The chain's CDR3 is CASSVGQGNSPLHF. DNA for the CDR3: TGTGCCAGCAGTGTAGGGCAGGGAAATTCACCCCTCCACTTT.

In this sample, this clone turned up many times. The CDR3 loop is CASSTRGTGVPDTQYF. CDR3 coding DNA: TGTGCCAGCAGCACCCGCGGGACAGGGGTCCCAGATACGCAGTATTTT. The chain joins TRBV5-6 to TRBJ2-3; 10 nucleotides match TRBD1. The CDR3 is made up of 16 amino acids. Germline loops: CDR1 SGHDT, CDR2 YYEEEE. With 4 bases clipped from V and 4 bases from J, the junction kept 9 bases outside the gene matches.

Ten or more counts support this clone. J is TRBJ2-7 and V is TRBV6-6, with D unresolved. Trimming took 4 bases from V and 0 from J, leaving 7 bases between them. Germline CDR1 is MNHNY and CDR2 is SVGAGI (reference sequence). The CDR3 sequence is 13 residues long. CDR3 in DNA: TGTGCCAGCAGTTCGACACTCTCCTACGAGCAGTACTTC. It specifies CASSSTLSYEQYF.

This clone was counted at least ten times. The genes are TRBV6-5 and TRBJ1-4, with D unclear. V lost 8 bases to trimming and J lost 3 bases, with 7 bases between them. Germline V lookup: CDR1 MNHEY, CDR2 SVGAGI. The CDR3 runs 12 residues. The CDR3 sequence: CASGRANEKLFF. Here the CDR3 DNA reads TGTGCCAGCGGCCGGGCTAATGAAAAACTGTTTTTT.

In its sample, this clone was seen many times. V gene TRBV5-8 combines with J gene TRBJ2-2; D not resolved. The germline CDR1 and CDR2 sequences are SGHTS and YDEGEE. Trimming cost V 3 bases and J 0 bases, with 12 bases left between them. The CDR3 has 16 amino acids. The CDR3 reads CASSSIYTANTGELFF. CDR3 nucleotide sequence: TGTGCCAGCAGCTCCATATATACAGCGAACACCGGGGAGCTGTTTTTT.

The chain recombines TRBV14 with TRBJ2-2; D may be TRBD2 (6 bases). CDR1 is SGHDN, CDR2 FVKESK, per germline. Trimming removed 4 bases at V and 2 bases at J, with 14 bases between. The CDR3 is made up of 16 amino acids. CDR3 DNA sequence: TGTGCCAGCAGCCTTACCGGGACTGTCAACACCGGGGAGCTGTTTTTT. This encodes CASSLTGTVNTGELFF. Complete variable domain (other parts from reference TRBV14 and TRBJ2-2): EAGVTQFPSHSVIEKGQTVTLRCDPISGHDNLYWYRRVMGKEIKFLLHFVKESKQDESGMPNNRFLAERTGGTYSTLKVQPAELEDSGVYFCASSLTGTVNTGELFFGEGSRLTVL.

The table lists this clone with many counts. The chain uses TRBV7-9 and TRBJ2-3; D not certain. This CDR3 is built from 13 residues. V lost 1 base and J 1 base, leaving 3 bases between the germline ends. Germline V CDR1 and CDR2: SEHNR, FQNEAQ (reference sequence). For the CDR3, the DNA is TGTGCCAGCAGCTTAGGAGGCACAGATACGCAGTATTTT. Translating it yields CASSLGGTDTQYF.

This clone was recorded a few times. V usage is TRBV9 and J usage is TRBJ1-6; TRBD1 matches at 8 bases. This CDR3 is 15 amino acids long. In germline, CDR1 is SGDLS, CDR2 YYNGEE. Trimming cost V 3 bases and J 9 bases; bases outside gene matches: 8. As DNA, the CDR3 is TGTGCCAGCAGCGCTCGGACAGGGACCTCTTCACCCCTCCACTTT. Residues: CASSARTGTSSPLHF.

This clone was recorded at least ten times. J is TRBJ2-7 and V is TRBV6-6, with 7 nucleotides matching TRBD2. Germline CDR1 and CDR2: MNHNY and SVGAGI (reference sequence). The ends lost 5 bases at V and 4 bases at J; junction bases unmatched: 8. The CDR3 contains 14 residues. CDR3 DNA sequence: TGTGCCAGCAGTGAGGGAGGGACGCCTTACGAGCAGTACTTC. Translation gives CASSEGGTPYEQYF.

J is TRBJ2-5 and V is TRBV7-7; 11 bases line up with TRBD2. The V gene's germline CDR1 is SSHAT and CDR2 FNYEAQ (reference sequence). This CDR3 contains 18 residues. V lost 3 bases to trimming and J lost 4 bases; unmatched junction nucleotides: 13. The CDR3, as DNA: TGTGCCAGCAGCTTCCGAGCGGGAGGGCTAGCGGGAGGAGAGACCCAGTACTTC. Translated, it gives CASSFRAGGLAGGETQYF.

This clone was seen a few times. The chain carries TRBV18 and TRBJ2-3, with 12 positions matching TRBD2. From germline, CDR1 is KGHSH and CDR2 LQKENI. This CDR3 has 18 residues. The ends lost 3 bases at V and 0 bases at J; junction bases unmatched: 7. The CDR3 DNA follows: TGTGCCAGCTCACCCCCCTCCGGACTAGCGGGGAGCACAGATACGCAGTATTTT. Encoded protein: CASSPPSGLAGSTDTQYF.

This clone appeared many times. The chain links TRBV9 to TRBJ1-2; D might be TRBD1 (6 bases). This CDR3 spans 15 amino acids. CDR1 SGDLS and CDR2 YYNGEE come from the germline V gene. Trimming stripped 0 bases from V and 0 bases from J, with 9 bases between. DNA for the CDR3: TGTGCCAGCAGCGTAGCTCAGGGGACTAACTATGGCTACACCTTC. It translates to CASSVAQGTNYGYTF.

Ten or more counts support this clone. This CDR3 is CASRRRGGEYEQYF. In DNA form, the CDR3 reads TGTGCCAGCAGGAGGAGAGGGGGCGAGTACGAGCAGTACTTC. The chain has TRBV2 and TRBJ2-7, with TRBD1 matching over 7 bases. V was clipped by 6 bases and J by 4 bases; unmatched bases: 9. Germline CDR1 SNHLY, CDR2 FYNNEI. CDR3 length: 14 amino acids.

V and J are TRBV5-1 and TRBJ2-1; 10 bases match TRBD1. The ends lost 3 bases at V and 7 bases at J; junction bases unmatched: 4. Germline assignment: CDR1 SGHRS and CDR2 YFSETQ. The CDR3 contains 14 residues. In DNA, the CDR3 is TGCGCCAGCAGCTCGGGACAGGGGATTAATGAGCAGTTCTTC. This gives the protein CASSSGQGINEQFF.